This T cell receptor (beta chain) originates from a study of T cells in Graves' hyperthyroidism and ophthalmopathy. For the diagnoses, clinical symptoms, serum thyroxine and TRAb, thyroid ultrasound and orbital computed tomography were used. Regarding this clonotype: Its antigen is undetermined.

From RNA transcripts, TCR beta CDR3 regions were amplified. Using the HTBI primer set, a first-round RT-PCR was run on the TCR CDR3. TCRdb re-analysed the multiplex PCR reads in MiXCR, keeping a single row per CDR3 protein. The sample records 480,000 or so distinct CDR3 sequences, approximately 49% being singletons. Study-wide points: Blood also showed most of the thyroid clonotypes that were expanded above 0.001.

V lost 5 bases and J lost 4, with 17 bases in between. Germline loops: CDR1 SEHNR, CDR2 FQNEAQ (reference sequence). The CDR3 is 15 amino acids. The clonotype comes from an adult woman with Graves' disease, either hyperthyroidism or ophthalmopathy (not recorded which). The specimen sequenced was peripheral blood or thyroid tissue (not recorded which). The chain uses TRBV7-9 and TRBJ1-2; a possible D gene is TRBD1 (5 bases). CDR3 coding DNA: TGTGCCAGCAGCCTTTCCGGGACGGAATCCTATGGCTACACCTTC. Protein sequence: CASSLSGTESYGYTF.